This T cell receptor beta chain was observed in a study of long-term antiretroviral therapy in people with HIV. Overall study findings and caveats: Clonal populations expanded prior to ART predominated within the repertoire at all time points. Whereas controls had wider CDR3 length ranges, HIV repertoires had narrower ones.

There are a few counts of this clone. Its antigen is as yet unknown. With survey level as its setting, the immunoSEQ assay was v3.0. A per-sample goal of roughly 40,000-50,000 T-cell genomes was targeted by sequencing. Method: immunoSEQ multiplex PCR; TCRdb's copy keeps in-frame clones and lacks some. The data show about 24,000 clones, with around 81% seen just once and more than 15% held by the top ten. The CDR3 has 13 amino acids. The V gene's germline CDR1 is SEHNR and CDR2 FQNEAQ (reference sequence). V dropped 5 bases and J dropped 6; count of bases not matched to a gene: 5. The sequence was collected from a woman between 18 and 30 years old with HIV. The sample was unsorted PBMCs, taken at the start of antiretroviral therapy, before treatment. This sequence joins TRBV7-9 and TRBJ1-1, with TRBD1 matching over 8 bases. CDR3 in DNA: TGTGCCAGCAGCCGACAGGGGATGCCTGAAGCTTTCTTT. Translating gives CASSRQGMPEAFF. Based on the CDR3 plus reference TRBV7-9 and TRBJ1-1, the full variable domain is DTGVSQNPRHKITKRGQNVTFRCDPISEHNRLYWYRQTLGQGPEFLTYFQNEAQLEKSRLLSDRFSAERPKGSFSTLEIQRTEQGDSAMYLCASSRQGMPEAFFGQGTRLTVV.